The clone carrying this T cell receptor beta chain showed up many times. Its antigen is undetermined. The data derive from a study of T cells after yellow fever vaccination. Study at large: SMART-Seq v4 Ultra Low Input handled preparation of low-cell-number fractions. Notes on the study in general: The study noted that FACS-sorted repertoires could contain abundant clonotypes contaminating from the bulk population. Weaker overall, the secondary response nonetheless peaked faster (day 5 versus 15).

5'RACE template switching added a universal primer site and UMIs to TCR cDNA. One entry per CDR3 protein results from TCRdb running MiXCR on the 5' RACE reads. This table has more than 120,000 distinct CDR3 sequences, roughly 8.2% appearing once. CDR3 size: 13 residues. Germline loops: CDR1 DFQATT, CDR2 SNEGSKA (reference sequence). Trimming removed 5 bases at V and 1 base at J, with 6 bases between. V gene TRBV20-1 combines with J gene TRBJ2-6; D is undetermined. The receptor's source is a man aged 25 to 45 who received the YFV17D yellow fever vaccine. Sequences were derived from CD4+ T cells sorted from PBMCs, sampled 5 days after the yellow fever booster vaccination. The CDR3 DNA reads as TGCAGTGCTCTGAAGTCTGGGGCCAACGTCCTGACTTTC. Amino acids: CSALKSGANVLTF.